The rows below give T cell receptor beta chains drawn from one sample of a study of beta chain features in type 1 diabetes. Repertoires were generated with immunoSEQ multiplex PCR, while TCRdb's copy carries only in-frame clones and drops some. The table records about 340,000 clones, roughly 14% of them present only once. Sequences were obtained from naive CD4+ T cells from blood. The receptors stem from a young woman with type 1 diabetes. Each CDR3 is given with its conserved first and last residue. D genes are given only for firm matches. Clone size is stated in some rows and not others, as once, few, many or a class when expanded.

d_call | j_call | v_call | clone_size | cdr3_nt | cdr3_aa
. | TRBJ2-1 | TRBV6-5 | few | TGTGCCAGCAGTCTGCTCGGACAATACGAGCAGTTCTTC | CASSLLGQYEQFF
TRBD2 | TRBJ2-1 | TRBV4-3 | . | TGCGCCAGCAGCCAAGGACTAGCGGGAGGAAACTACAATGAGCAGTTCTTC | CASSQGLAGGNYNEQFF
TRBD1 | TRBJ2-1 | TRBV7-8 | few | TGTGCCAGCAGCCCGGACAGGGTTTCCTACAATGAGCAGTTCTTC | CASSPDRVSYNEQFF
. | TRBJ2-3 | TRBV5-1 | . | TGCGCCAGCAGCTCGAACCCCGGGGCAGATACGCAGTATTTT | CASSSNPGADTQYF
TRBD2 | TRBJ2-3 | TRBV4-2 | . | TGTGCCAGCAGCCAAGATCGTCTTAATAGGGCTAGCGGGAGGGCAATAGATACGCAGTATTTT | CASSQDRLNRASGRAIDTQYF
. | TRBJ2-3 | TRBV7-8 | few | TGTGCCAGCAGCTTAGCTAGTAATACGCAGTATTTT | CASSLASNTQYF
TRBD2 | TRBJ2-2 | TRBV30 | . | TGTGCCTGGAGTCGATCTCTGACTAGCGGCTTCACCGGGGAGCTGTTTTTT | CAWSRSLTSGFTGELFF
. | TRBJ2-1 | TRBV11-2 | few | TGTGCCAGCAGCTCCTCGCCGGGCGGGAATGAGCAGTTCTTC | CASSSSPGGNEQFF
. | TRBJ1-2 | TRBV5-1 | . | TGCGCCAGCAGCTCTGGACAGAATGTCGACTATGGCTACACCTTC | CASSSGQNVDYGYTF
TRBD1 | TRBJ1-5 | TRBV7-9 | . | TGTGCCAGCACCTTACAGGGGCCTCAGCCCCAGCATTTT | CASTLQGPQPQHF
. | TRBJ2-1 | TRBV27 | . | TGTGCCAGCAGTACTATAGCGGTTGGTCAAGAGCAGTTCTTC | CASSTIAVGQEQFF
. | TRBJ1-1 | TRBV4-2 | . | TGTGCCAGCAGCCAGAACAGGTTAACTGAAGCTTTCTTT | CASSQNRLTEAFF
. | TRBJ1-2 | TRBV11-2 | few | TGTGCCAGCAGCTTAGCCCCCGGCTATGGCTACACCTTC | CASSLAPGYGYTF
. | TRBJ2-1 | TRBV6-5 | few | TGTGCCAGCAGTTACTCGGGCAGGGTGAGGATGGGGCAGTTCTTC | CASSYSGRVRMGQFF
. | TRBJ1-2 | TRBV9 | . | TGTGCCAGCAGCGTAGGCCTGACTCCTAACTATGGCTACACCTTC | CASSVGLTPNYGYTF
. | TRBJ1-2 | TRBV7-2 | . | TGTGCCAGCAGCTTAGAAGGCGGCAGAAAATATGGCTACACCTTC | CASSLEGGRKYGYTF
TRBD2 | TRBJ2-3 | TRBV18 | . | TGTGCCAGCTCACGAAGCGGGGCTAGCACAGATACGCAGTATTTT | CASSRSGASTDTQYF
TRBD1 | TRBJ1-2 | TRBV27 | . | TGTGCCAGCAGTTTATCCCGGACAGGCTATGGCTACACCTTC | CASSLSRTGYGYTF
. | TRBJ2-5 | TRBV11-2 | few | TGTGCCAGCAGCCTACTTCGGGGTCGCCAAGAGACCCAGTACTTC | CASSLLRGRQETQYF
TRBD2 | TRBJ2-3 | TRBV6-1 | . | TGTGCCAGCAGTGAAAGCGGGAGGGCCGGCACAGATACGCAGTATTTT | CASSESGRAGTDTQYF
. | TRBJ2-1 | TRBV18 | . | TGTGCCAGCTCCCTCTCCAGGGAGGATGAGCAGTTCTTC | CASSLSREDEQFF
TRBD2 | TRBJ2-1 | TRBV10-1 | . | TGCGCCAGCAGTGGCCGGACTAGCGGGAGCGATGAGCAGTTCTTC | CASSGRTSGSDEQFF
TRBD2 | TRBJ2-3 | TRBV27 | few | TGTGCCAGCAGGCGGCTAGCGGGAGATACGCAGTATTTT | CASRRLAGDTQYF
. | TRBJ2-5 | TRBV10-3 | . | TGTGCCACCTCCGAAACGGGAGCCGGAGAGACCCAGTACTTC | CATSETGAGETQYF
. | TRBJ1-1 | TRBV2 | . | TGTGCCAGCACCGATGGGGGCTCGAACACTGAAGCTTTCTTT | CASTDGGSNTEAFF
. | TRBJ1-1 | TRBV19 | few | TGTGCCACCCAGAGAGGCGTGAACACTGAAGCTTTCTTT | CATQRGVNTEAFF
TRBD1 | TRBJ1-2 | TRBV6-5 | few | TGTGCCAGCAGCCAGGGGGTAGGGTATGGCTACACCTTC | CASSQGVGYGYTF
. | TRBJ1-1 | TRBV7-9 | few | TGTGCCAGCAGCTTAATGGGGAGTGGCACTGAAGCTTTCTTT | CASSLMGSGTEAFF
TRBD1 | TRBJ2-2 | TRBV19 | . | TGTGCCAGTGGTACAGGGGGCCGCACCGGGGAGCTGTTTTTT | CASGTGGRTGELFF
TRBD1 | TRBJ1-1 | TRBV7-9 | . | TGTGCCAGCAGCCCCCATCAGGGGGTAACTCTCAACACTGAAGCTTTCTTT | CASSPHQGVTLNTEAFF
TRBD1 | TRBJ1-2 | TRBV5-6 | few | TGTGCCAGCAGCGAATCTTACCGGACAGGGAACTATGGCTACACCTTC | CASSESYRTGNYGYTF
TRBD1 | TRBJ2-3 | TRBV7-6 | few | TGTGCCAGCACCAACAGGGGACAGAGCACAGATACGCAGTATTTT | CASTNRGQSTDTQYF
TRBD1 | TRBJ1-2 | TRBV19 | . | TGTGCCAGTAGTACCTCCGGGACAGGGCTTCTATTTGGCTACACCTTC | CASSTSGTGLLFGYTF
TRBD1 | TRBJ1-5 | TRBV30 | . | TGTGCCTGGAGCCTGGGGACAGAGCATCAGCCCCAGCATTTT | CAWSLGTEHQPQHF
TRBD1 | TRBJ2-1 | TRBV5-1 | few | TGCGCCAGCAGGAAGACAGGGCTTAATGAGCAGTTCTTC | CASRKTGLNEQFF
. | TRBJ2-3 | TRBV29-1 | many | TGCAGCGTTGGTTCGGATACGCAGTATTTT | CSVGSDTQYF
TRBD2 | TRBJ2-3 | TRBV6-5 | few | TGTGCCAGCAGTTACGGGACTAGACCAGATACGCAGTATTTT | CASSYGTRPDTQYF
. | TRBJ2-3 | TRBV28 | few | TGTGCCAGCAGTTTCAGGGTGTCGGCTAGGGATACGCAGTATTTT | CASSFRVSARDTQYF
TRBD1 | TRBJ2-5 | TRBV18 | . | TGTGCCAGCTCGCCCAACAGGGGCGGCCAAGAGACCCAGTACTTC | CASSPNRGGQETQYF
. | TRBJ2-7 | TRBV6-6 | few | TGTGCCAGCAGTCCCAGGGGACCCTACGAGCAGTACTTC | CASSPRGPYEQYF
. | TRBJ2-1 | TRBV5-1 | few | TGCGCCAGCAGCTCCTCAGGCCCCCCAAATGAGCAGTTCTTC | CASSSSGPPNEQFF
TRBD1 | TRBJ1-2 | TRBV5-1 | once | TGCGCCAGCAGTCGGGACAGGGGAGATGGCTACACCTTC | CASSRDRGDGYTF